The 21 T cell receptor beta chains presented below share a single source sample, sequenced in a study of early T cells in non-severe SARS-CoV-2 infection. In TCRdb, the 5' RACE reads were re-called with MiXCR into one record per CDR3 protein. The sample lists 40,000 to 55,000 distinct CDR3 sequences, about 5.7% seen once, with around 20% in the top ten. This sample comprised whole blood, obtained at baseline. The receptors originated from an adult who was a healthcare worker with PCR-confirmed SARS-CoV-2 infection or an uninfected control (not recorded which).

This clonotype was counted only a few times. The chain combines TRBV11-2 with TRBJ2-4; tentative D call: TRBD2 (5 bases). CDR3 length: 14 amino acids. Trimming cost V 5 bases and J 0 bases, with 8 bases left between them. Germline V gives CDR1 SGHAT, CDR2 FQNNGV. CDR3 residues: CASSVGVAKNIQYF. In DNA form, the CDR3 reads TGTGCCAGCAGCGTGGGAGTAGCCAAAAACATTCAGTACTTC. Looking up the rest from reference TRBV11-2 and TRBJ2-4 gives the full variable domain: EAGVAQSPRYKIIEKRQSVAFWCNPISGHATLYWYQQILGQGPKLLIQFQNNGVVDDSQLPKDRFSAERLKGVDSTLKIQPAKLEDSAVYLCASSVGVAKNIQYFGAGTRLSVL.

At least ten counts were recorded for this clonotype. This sequence joins TRBV10-3 and TRBJ2-1; 13 bases agree with TRBD2. The trim removed 2 bases at V and 8 bases at J, leaving 9 bases unmatched. The germline CDR1 and CDR2 sequences are ENHRY and SYGVKD. The CDR3 consists of 17 residues. The CDR3 here is CAISEPTGTSGMHEQFF. DNA for the CDR3: TGTGCCATCAGTGAGCCCACGGGGACTAGCGGGATGCATGAGCAGTTCTTC.

This clonotype was detected ten times or more. V is TRBV11-2 and J is TRBJ2-4; D is perhaps TRBD2 (6 bases). The V end was cut by 5 bases, the J end by 2 bases, with 19 bases between. Germline CDR1 SGHAT, CDR2 FQNNGV. CDR3 length: 17 residues. CDR3 coding DNA: TGTGCCAGCAGCGCCACCCTTGGGGGGTTGACCAAAAACATTCAGTACTTC. Its translation is CASSATLGGLTKNIQYF. The full variable domain, rest sourced from reference TRBV11-2 and TRBJ2-4, is EAGVAQSPRYKIIEKRQSVAFWCNPISGHATLYWYQQILGQGPKLLIQFQNNGVVDDSQLPKDRFSAERLKGVDSTLKIQPAKLEDSAVYLCASSATLGGLTKNIQYFGAGTRLSVL.

The table lists this clonotype with many counts. V and J are TRBV18 and TRBJ2-3; TRBD2 matches at 8 bases. The CDR3 is 15 amino acids. Germline lookup yields CDR1 KGHSH and CDR2 LQKENI. V was clipped by 6 bases and J by 3 bases; unmatched bases: 8. The CDR3 sequence: CASSLSGRETDTQYF. CDR3 in DNA: TGTGCCAGCTCCCTCTCCGGGAGGGAGACAGATACGCAGTATTTT. Full variable domain (missing parts from reference TRBV18 and TRBJ2-3): NAGVMQNPRHLVRRRGQEARLRCSPMKGHSHVYWYRQLPEEGLKFMVYLQKENIIDESGMPKERFSAEFPKEGPSILRIQQVVRGDSAAYFCASSLSGRETDTQYFGPGTRLTVL.

This clonotype was observed a handful of times. The rearrangement uses TRBV20-1 and TRBJ2-7, with D maybe TRBD1 (5 bases). Deletions cut 4 bases from V and 3 bases from J, with 16 bases between. Per the germline V gene, CDR1 is DFQATT and CDR2 is SNEGSKA (reference sequence). The CDR3 is 14 residues long. This chain's CDR3 is CSATFQGSGYEQYF. CDR3 nucleotides: TGCAGTGCTACCTTCCAGGGATCTGGCTACGAGCAGTACTTC.

In its sample, this clonotype was seen many times. The rearrangement uses TRBV24-1 and TRBJ2-5; D is unresolved. Germline assignment: CDR1 KGHDR and CDR2 SFDVKD. V was pared by 5 bases and J by 2 bases, with 8 bases between. There are 13 residues in the CDR3. CDR3 nucleotides: TGTGCCACCAGTGGGGCAGATCAAGAGACCCAGTACTTC. It translates to CATSGADQETQYF.

This clonotype was observed at least ten times. The chain combines TRBV24-1 with TRBJ2-3; D possibly corresponds to TRBD2 (6 bases). Germline V gene lookup returns CDR1 KGHDR and CDR2 SFDVKD. V shed 4 bases and J shed 8 bases, with 18 bases lying between them. CDR3 length equals 15 residues. The DNA for the CDR3 is TGTGCCACCAGTGACCCCTCCGGGACTCTCTTTACGCAGTATTTT. Its translation: CATSDPSGTLFTQYF.

The chain carries TRBV7-2 and TRBJ1-2; 11 nucleotides line up with TRBD1. J gave up 4 bases and V 5 bases, and 6 bases lay outside the gene matches. This CDR3 contains 15 residues. Germline-derived CDR1 and CDR2 are SGHTA and FQGNSA. The DNA of the CDR3 is TGTGCCAGCAGCCGAACTGGACAGGGGGCCTATGGCTACACCTTC. This codes for CASSRTGQGAYGYTF.

This clonotype was detected a few times. The J gene is TRBJ2-7, the V gene TRBV5-1; the match to TRBD1 covers 7 bases. The germline CDR1 and CDR2 sequences are SGHRS and YFSETQ. The CDR3 runs 17 residues. The junction had 13 bases not matched to a gene; V was cut back by 0 bases and J by 4 bases. The DNA for the CDR3 is TGCGCCAGCAGCTTGGATGGACCTTCGACAGGGTGGTACGAGCAGTACTTC. It yields the protein CASSLDGPSTGWYEQYF.

This clonotype has just a few counts. The genes are TRBV5-1 and TRBJ2-1; tentatively, D is TRBD2 (6 bases). The CDR3 has 13 residues. CDR1 is SGHRS, CDR2 YFSETQ, per germline. The V and J ends lost 4 bases and 2 bases respectively, with 7 bases between them. Written as DNA, the CDR3 is TGCGCCAGCAGCCGGGGGACCTACAATGAGCAGTTCTTC. Amino acid sequence: CASSRGTYNEQFF.

This clonotype was observed many times. The rearrangement links TRBV6-4 to TRBJ1-1; 7 bases map to TRBD1. Germline trimming cut 5 bases from V and 1 base from J; bases unmatched to any gene: 1. The CDR3 is made up of 13 amino acids. The germline gives CDR1 MRHNA, CDR2 SNTAGT. The DNA of the CDR3 is TGTGCCAGCAGTACAGGGGCGAACACTGAAGCTTTCTTT. It codes for CASSTGANTEAFF.

The V call is TRBV21-1, the J call TRBJ2-5; the DNA was not used to check the table's D call, TRBD2. TRBV21-1 is an annotated pseudogene. The CDR3 spans 15 residues. The CDR3 nucleotides are TGTGCCAGTGCTCTGGGACTAGCGGTTTTTGGGACCCAGTACTTC. This encodes CASALGLAVFGTQYF.

This clonotype was picked up a small number of times. The chain links TRBV7-2 to TRBJ1-2; the D is unclear. Trimming took 4 bases from V and 0 from J, leaving 9 bases between them. In germline, CDR1 is SGHTA, CDR2 FQGNSA. The CDR3 has 14 amino acids. The CDR3 loop is CASSSTRSNYGYTF. CDR3 coding DNA: TGTGCCAGCAGCTCGACCCGCTCTAACTATGGCTACACCTTC.

The V gene is TRBV4-3, the J gene TRBJ2-1; 7 bases align to TRBD2. J was trimmed by 5 bases and V by 0 bases; bases with no gene match: 7. Germline CDR1 is LGHNA and CDR2 is YSLEER. The CDR3 is 16 amino acids. The DNA of the CDR3 is TGCGCCAGCAGCCAAGATGGTTGGCGGGAGAACAATGAGCAGTTCTTC. Translation gives CASSQDGWRENNEQFF.

In this sample, this clonotype turned up a few times. The rearrangement uses TRBV5-1 and TRBJ1-6; 7 bases agree with TRBD1. The ends lost 4 bases at V and 7 bases at J; junction bases unmatched: 8. The CDR3 spans 15 residues. Looked up from germline, CDR1 is SGHRS and CDR2 is YFSETQ. The chain's CDR3 is CASSATGELNSPLHF. CDR3 coding DNA: TGCGCCAGCAGCGCCACAGGGGAATTAAATTCACCCCTCCACTTT.

This clonotype came up many times. The V and J genes are TRBV7-9 and TRBJ1-1; no clear D gene. Between the trimmed V and J ends, which lost 1 base and 5 bases, there was a span of 2 bases. The CDR3 loop spans 11 amino acids. Germline V gene data show CDR1 as SEHNR and CDR2 as FQNEAQ (reference sequence). The CDR3, as DNA: TGTGCCAGCAGCTTAGGAACTGAAGCTTTCTTT. This codes for CASSLGTEAFF.

There are a few counts of this clonotype. A much larger clone lies a single base off, so this may be a read error. The chain links TRBV18 to TRBJ2-7; 8 bases are a match to TRBD1. This CDR3 spans 13 amino acids. Germline V gene data show CDR1 as KGHSH and CDR2 as LQKENI. The DNA for the CDR3 is TGTGTCAGCTCACCGGGACAGGAACAAATTGAGTACTTC. This translates into CVSSPGQEQIEYF. The whole variable domain, remainder taken from reference TRBV18 and TRBJ2-7, is NAGVMQNPRHLVRRRGQEARLRCSPMKGHSHVYWYRQLPEEGLKFMVYLQKENIIDESGMPKERFSAEFPKEGPSILRIQQVVRGDSAAYFCVSSPGQEQIEYFGPGTRLTVT.

The table lists this clonotype with many counts. V gene TRBV28 combines with J gene TRBJ2-5; 8 nucleotides line up with TRBD1. V shed 7 bases and J 2 bases; nucleotides not matched to a gene: 12. Germline-derived CDR1 and CDR2 are MDHEN and SYDVKM. The CDR3 has 16 residues. For the CDR3, the DNA is TGTGCCAGCACCACTGACAGGGGTTATACTCAAGAGACCCAGTACTTC. It codes for CASTTDRGYTQETQYF.

This clonotype appeared many times. V and J are TRBV6-6 and TRBJ1-5; unclear D gene. Germline V gene data show CDR1 as MNHNY and CDR2 as SVGAGI (reference sequence). Trimming stripped 0 bases from V and 4 bases from J, with 4 bases between. The CDR3 has 13 amino acids. Here the CDR3 reads CASSYSTNQPQHF. The CDR3 bases are TGTGCCAGCAGTTACTCGACGAATCAGCCCCAGCATTTT.

The chain is built from TRBV5-4 and TRBJ2-1; D unresolved. The CDR3 loop spans 15 amino acids. Trimming left V 4 bases short and J 7 bases short, with 18 bases between. The germline V gene encodes CDR1 SGHNT and CDR2 YYREEE (reference sequence). The CDR3 loop is CASSLPVTQINEQFF. The CDR3 DNA reads TGTGCCAGCAGCCTCCCCGTGACTCAAATTAATGAGCAGTTCTTC.

This clonotype was observed at least ten times. V gene TRBV5-8 combines with J gene TRBJ2-4; 11 nucleotides line up with TRBD2. V shed 7 bases, J shed 0 bases, and the junction held 18 bases outside the gene matches. This CDR3 contains 20 residues. The germline V gene has CDR1 SGHTS and CDR2 YDEGEE. The CDR3 nucleotides read TGTGCCAGCGGCTACCTTCTAGGCCTAGCGGGAGGTGGAGCCAAAAACATTCAGTACTTC. Protein: CASGYLLGLAGGGAKNIQYF.